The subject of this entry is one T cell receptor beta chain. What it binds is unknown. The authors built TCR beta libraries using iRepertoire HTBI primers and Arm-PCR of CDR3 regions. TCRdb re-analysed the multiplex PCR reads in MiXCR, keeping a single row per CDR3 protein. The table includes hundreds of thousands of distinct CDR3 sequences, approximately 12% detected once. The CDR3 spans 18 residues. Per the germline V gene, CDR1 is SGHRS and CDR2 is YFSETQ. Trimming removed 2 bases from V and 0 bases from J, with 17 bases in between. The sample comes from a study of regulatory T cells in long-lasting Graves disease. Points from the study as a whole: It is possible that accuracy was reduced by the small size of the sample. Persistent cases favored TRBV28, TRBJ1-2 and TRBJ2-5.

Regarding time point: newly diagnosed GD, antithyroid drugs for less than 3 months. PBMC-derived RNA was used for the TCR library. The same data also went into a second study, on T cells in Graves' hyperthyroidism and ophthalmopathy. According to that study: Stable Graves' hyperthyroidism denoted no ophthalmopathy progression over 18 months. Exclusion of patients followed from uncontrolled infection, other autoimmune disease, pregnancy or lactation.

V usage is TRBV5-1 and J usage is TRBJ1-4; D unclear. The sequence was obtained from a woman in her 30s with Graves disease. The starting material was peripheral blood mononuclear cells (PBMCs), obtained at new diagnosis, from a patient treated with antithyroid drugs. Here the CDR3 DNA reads TGCGCCAGCAGCTTTTCTCCCCGACAAGGTGCAACTAATGAAAAACTGTTTTTT. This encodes CASSFSPRQGATNEKLFF.